These 7 T cell receptor beta chains were all obtained from the same sample, sequenced in a study of T cells in Graves' hyperthyroidism and ophthalmopathy. RNA transcripts provided the source from which TCR beta CDR3 regions were amplified. First-round RT-PCR with HTBI primers amplified the TCR CDR3 region. TCRdb re-analysed the multiplex PCR reads in MiXCR, keeping a single row per CDR3 protein. Found here are about 300,000 distinct CDR3 sequences, about 15% of them singletons; the top ten hold around 33%. Sequencing was performed on blood. These receptors were collected from a man aged 25-45 years with Graves' hyperthyroidism.

This chain uses TRBV28 with TRBJ1-4; 12 nucleotides match TRBD1. After removal of 6 bases from V and 8 bases from J, the junction contained 13 bases not matched to a gene. The CDR3 loop spans 17 amino acids. Germline V gene sequence: CDR1 MDHEN, CDR2 SYDVKM. CDR3 in amino acids: CASRPGTGGWPLEKLFF. The CDR3 region has the DNA TGTGCCAGCAGACCTGGGACAGGGGGCTGGCCCCTGGAAAAACTGTTTTTT. Full variable domain (rest looked up from reference TRBV28 and TRBJ1-4): DVKVTQSSRYLVKRTGEKVFLECVQDMDHENMFWYRQDPGLGLRLIYFSYDVKMKEKGDIPEGYSVSREKKERFSLILESASTNQTSMYLCASRPGTGGWPLEKLFFGSGTQLSVL.

The CDR3: CASSQGGSVSNEQFF. CDR3 in DNA: TGCGCCAGCAGCCAAGGCGGGAGCGTTTCCAATGAGCAGTTCTTC. The rearrangement joins TRBV4-1 to TRBJ2-1, with 7 bases identical to TRBD2. This CDR3 has 15 amino acids. V shed 1 base, J shed 6 bases, and the junction held 6 bases outside the gene matches. Germline V gene lookup returns CDR1 MGHRA and CDR2 YSYEKL.

The chain has TRBV6-1 and TRBJ1-3; D is possibly TRBD1 (6 bases). CDR3 length equals 14 residues. Germline lookup yields CDR1 MNHNS and CDR2 SASEGT. The V end lost 3 bases, the J end lost 7 bases, and 13 bases lay between the germline ends. CDR3 bases: TGTGCCAGCAGTGACTGGGGGGGGCCGAACACCATATATTTT. This codes for CASSDWGGPNTIYF.

This clonotype has a count of ten or more. The chain has TRBV10-3 and TRBJ2-1; TRBD2 matches 7 bases. J lost 5 bases, V lost 0 bases, and 1 base had no gene match. Germline CDR1 and CDR2: ENHRY and SYGVKD. The CDR3 has 14 residues. CDR3 nucleotide sequence: TGTGCCATCAGTGAGTCGCGGGAGAACAATGAGCAGTTCTTC. Its protein is CAISESRENNEQFF.

A few counts support this clonotype. The V call is TRBV20-1, the J call TRBJ1-2; no definite D call. Germline CDR1 DFQATT, CDR2 SNEGSKA (reference sequence). The CDR3 spans 12 residues. V gave up 6 bases and J gave up 0 bases, with 8 bases separating them. For the CDR3, the DNA is TGCAGTGCCGCCCCCCCTAACTATGGCTACACCTTC. Amino acid sequence: CSAAPPNYGYTF.

This clonotype was seen repeatedly, ten times or more. V usage is TRBV11-2 and J usage is TRBJ1-1; possible D gene TRBD1, 6 bases. The CDR3 loop spans 13 amino acids. Between the trimmed V and J ends, which lost 5 bases and 3 bases, there was a span of 10 bases. Germline CDR1 reads SGHAT; CDR2 reads FQNNGV. CDR3 DNA: TGTGCCAGCAGCCCAACAGGGTACACTGAAGCTTTCTTT. Translation: CASSPTGYTEAFF.

The V gene is TRBV12-3 or TRBV12-4, the J gene TRBJ2-1; D is possibly TRBD1 (5 bases). Between the trimmed V and J ends, which lost 5 bases and 5 bases, there was a span of 10 bases. This CDR3 comprises 13 residues. The DNA for the CDR3 is TGTGCCAGCAGTCTGACAGCTAACAATGAGCAGTTCTTC. It yields the protein CASSLTANNEQFF.